What follows are 4 T cell receptor beta chains derived from one specimen sequenced in a study of Ad26.COV2.S vaccination and SARS-CoV-2 variants. Assay used: immunoSEQ multiplex PCR; TCRdb lists only in-frame clones, some missing. Among 400,000 to 450,000 clones listed, around 90% were seen once. Treatment indicated: around 19 received Ad26.COV2.S at low or high dose, single or two shots; 5 received placebo; per-sample allocation not given. Collection of the samples took place on day 63 after the first injection of vaccine or placebo. The source material was peripheral blood, sampled in a trial of Ad26.COV2.S vaccine versus placebo. These receptors were obtained from a person between 18 and 59 years old who received the Ad26.COV2.S COVID-19 vaccine or a placebo.

The chain is built from TRBV28 and TRBJ1-3; possibly TRBD1 for D (6 bases). The CDR3 is 15 amino acids. Trimming left V 3 bases short and J 2 bases short, with 11 bases between. The V gene's germline CDR1 is MDHEN and CDR2 SYDVKM. The CDR3 bases are TGTGCCAGCAGTTTCTTAGGGGGGACTGGAAACACCATATATTTT. It translates to CASSFLGGTGNTIYF.

The chain has TRBV11-3 and TRBJ1-3; D uncertain. The V gene lost 0 bases and the J gene lost 2 bases, with 2 bases spanning the gap. The germline V gene has CDR1 SGHNT and CDR2 YENEEA. The CDR3 extends over 13 amino acids. In nucleotides, the CDR3 is TGTGCCAGCAGCTTAGATCCTGGAAACACCATATATTTT. Translation gives CASSLDPGNTIYF.

This clone has a single count. This chain links TRBV6-6 with TRBJ2-6, with D perhaps TRBD1 or TRBD2 (5 bases each). The CDR3 length is 15 residues. Trimming stripped 4 bases from V and 0 bases from J, with 7 bases between. The germline V gene has CDR1 MNHNY and CDR2 SVGAGI (reference sequence). The CDR3 is CASSSGPSGANVLTF. The CDR3 DNA follows: TGTGCCAGCAGTTCGGGACCCTCTGGGGCCAACGTCCTGACTTTC.

The chain combines TRBV7-9 with TRBJ2-5; no firm D call. V shed 7 bases and J shed 4 bases, with 22 bases lying between them. CDR1 is SEHNR and CDR2 is FQNEAQ in the germline V gene (reference sequence). The CDR3 runs to 16 residues. The CDR3 region is CASTTPTRKGRETQYF. The CDR3 coding sequence is TGTGCCAGCACCACCCCCACCAGGAAGGGTAGAGAGACCCAGTACTTC. The entire variable domain, with the rest obtained from reference TRBV7-9 and TRBJ2-5, is as follows: DTGVSQNPRHKITKRGQNVTFRCDPISEHNRLYWYRQTLGQGPEFLTYFQNEAQLEKSRLLSDRFSAERPKGSFSTLEIQRTEQGDSAMYLCASTTPTRKGRETQYFGPGTRLLVL.